This is a list of T cell receptor beta chains from one sample in a study of blood T cell repertoires in COVID-19. The table came from immunoSEQ multiplex PCR; TCRdb's copy has only in-frame clones and leaves some out. Of tens of thousands of clones listed, about 88% are singletons. Sequences were obtained from peripheral blood. These TCRs come from a human donor with active COVID-19. The donor label of this sample is uncertain. Each CDR3 is given with its conserved first and last residue. Fields, in order: D gene, J gene, V gene, clone size, CDR3 length, CDR3 protein, CDR3 DNA. A D gene is named only where the DNA matches it firmly. Expanded clones get a size class; other rows say once, few or many, or leave the size out.

d_gene: -
j_gene: TRBJ1-3
v_gene: TRBV6-2/TRBV6-3
abundance: -
len: 13
CDR3aa: CASSPGNGNTIYF
CDR3nt: TGTGCCAGCAGTCCAGGGAACGGAAACACCATATATTTT

d_gene: TRBD1
j_gene: TRBJ2-7
v_gene: TRBV13
abundance: -
len: 12
CDR3aa: CASSSTGREQYF
CDR3nt: TGTGCCAGCAGCTCGACAGGGCGCGAGCAGTACTTC

d_gene: TRBD2
j_gene: TRBJ2-5
v_gene: TRBV6-6
abundance: once
len: 15
CDR3aa: CASSHGEGFVETQYF
CDR3nt: TGTGCCAGCAGTCATGGGGAGGGTTTCGTCGAGACCCAGTACTTC

d_gene: TRBD2
j_gene: TRBJ2-1
v_gene: TRBV27
abundance: -
len: 15
CDR3aa: CASSSLGTTYNEQFF
CDR3nt: TGTGCCAGCAGTTCCCTAGGGACTACCTACAATGAGCAGTTCTTC

d_gene: -
j_gene: TRBJ1-6
v_gene: TRBV27
abundance: -
len: 18
CDR3aa: CASSIRGTQESYNSPLHF
CDR3nt: TGTGCCAGCAGTATTCGGGGTACGCAGGAGTCCTATAATTCACCCCTCCACTTT

d_gene: -
j_gene: TRBJ2-5
v_gene: TRBV20-1
abundance: -
len: 11
CDR3aa: CSPTRTETQYF
CDR3nt: TGCAGTCCGACTAGAACGGAGACCCAGTACTTC

d_gene: TRBD1
j_gene: TRBJ1-4
v_gene: TRBV2
abundance: once
len: 14
CDR3aa: CASSTDRVAEKLFF
CDR3nt: TGTGCCAGCAGTACTGACAGGGTGGCTGAAAAACTGTTTTTT

d_gene: TRBD2
j_gene: TRBJ2-2
v_gene: TRBV9
abundance: -
len: 15
CDR3aa: CASIASGPNTGELFF
CDR3nt: TGTGCCAGCATTGCTAGCGGTCCGAACACCGGGGAGCTGTTTTTT

d_gene: -
j_gene: TRBJ1-1
v_gene: TRBV11-3
abundance: few
len: 14
CDR3aa: CASSFLRGNTEAFF
CDR3nt: TGTGCCAGCAGCTTCCTCAGGGGGAACACTGAAGCTTTCTTT

d_gene: TRBD1
j_gene: TRBJ2-3
v_gene: TRBV2
abundance: -
len: 16
CDR3aa: CASSPNRQGATDTQYF
CDR3nt: TGTGCCAGCAGCCCGAACAGACAGGGGGCCACAGATACGCAGTATTTT

d_gene: -
j_gene: TRBJ2-5
v_gene: TRBV20-1
abundance: -
len: 11
CDR3aa: CSATFIETQYF
CDR3nt: TGCAGTGCTACCTTTATTGAGACCCAGTACTTC

d_gene: TRBD1
j_gene: TRBJ1-3
v_gene: TRBV2
abundance: few
len: 18
CDR3aa: CASSISATGGSSGNTIYF
CDR3nt: TGTGCCAGCAGTATCTCCGCGACAGGGGGTTCCTCTGGAAACACCATATATTTT

d_gene: -
j_gene: TRBJ2-7
v_gene: TRBV27
abundance: -
len: 12
CDR3aa: CASSPSFYEQYF
CDR3nt: TGTGCCAGCAGTCCGTCCTTCTACGAGCAGTACTTC

d_gene: -
j_gene: TRBJ2-7
v_gene: TRBV7-6
abundance: -
len: 13
CDR3aa: CASSLVAGHEQYF
CDR3nt: TGTGCCAGCAGCTTAGTAGCAGGGCACGAGCAGTACTTC

d_gene: -
j_gene: TRBJ1-6
v_gene: TRBV7-2
abundance: -
len: 15
CDR3aa: CASSLVSLYNSPLHF
CDR3nt: TGTGCCAGCAGCTTAGTTTCACTGTATAATTCACCCCTCCACTTT

d_gene: -
j_gene: TRBJ2-7
v_gene: TRBV7-6
abundance: once
len: 14
CDR3aa: CASSLGYGTYEQYF
CDR3nt: TGTGCCAGCAGCTTAGGGTACGGGACCTACGAGCAGTACTTC

d_gene: TRBD2
j_gene: TRBJ2-1
v_gene: TRBV7-2
abundance: -
len: 15
CDR3aa: CASSFGRGGFGEQFF
CDR3nt: TGTGCCAGCAGCTTCGGGCGGGGGGGCTTCGGTGAGCAGTTCTTC

d_gene: TRBD2
j_gene: TRBJ2-1
v_gene: TRBV7-8
abundance: -
len: 15
CDR3aa: CASSVTSGVNNEQFF
CDR3nt: TGTGCCAGCAGCGTGACTAGCGGGGTAAACAATGAGCAGTTCTTC

d_gene: -
j_gene: TRBJ2-3
v_gene: TRBV5-1
abundance: -
len: 15
CDR3aa: CASSPEGSSTDTQYF
CDR3nt: TGCGCCAGCAGCCCGGAGGGCAGTAGCACAGATACGCAGTATTTT

d_gene: -
j_gene: TRBJ2-1
v_gene: TRBV2
abundance: -
len: 11
CDR3aa: CATSSYNEQFF
CDR3nt: TGTGCCACCTCCTCCTACAATGAGCAGTTCTTC

d_gene: -
j_gene: TRBJ2-4
v_gene: TRBV19
abundance: -
len: 16
CDR3aa: CASSERRDIAKNIQYF
CDR3nt: TGTGCCAGTAGCGAAAGACGGGACATAGCCAAAAACATTCAGTACTTC

d_gene: TRBD2
j_gene: TRBJ2-2
v_gene: TRBV7-3
abundance: -
len: 16
CDR3aa: CASSFSGGAETGELFF
CDR3nt: TGTGCCAGCAGCTTTAGCGGGGGGGCGGAGACCGGGGAGCTGTTTTTT

d_gene: -
j_gene: TRBJ2-1
v_gene: TRBV28
abundance: -
len: 15
CDR3aa: CASRPPQGGYNEQFF
CDR3nt: TGTGCCAGCAGACCCCCACAGGGTGGCTACAATGAGCAGTTCTTC

d_gene: TRBD1
j_gene: TRBJ2-5
v_gene: TRBV9
abundance: -
len: 15
CDR3aa: CASSVGGTGGETQYF
CDR3nt: TGTGCCAGCAGCGTAGGAGGGACAGGCGGGGAGACCCAGTACTTC

d_gene: TRBD2
j_gene: TRBJ2-5
v_gene: TRBV19
abundance: -
len: 15
CDR3aa: CASSRTSGRQETQYF
CDR3nt: TGTGCCAGTAGTAGGACTAGCGGGCGCCAAGAGACCCAGTACTTC

d_gene: TRBD1
j_gene: TRBJ1-2
v_gene: TRBV6-4
abundance: -
len: 14
CDR3aa: CASRDSDRGRGYTF
CDR3nt: TGTGCCAGCAGAGACTCGGACAGGGGTAGGGGCTACACCTTC

d_gene: TRBD1
j_gene: TRBJ1-5
v_gene: TRBV5-8
abundance: -
len: 17
CDR3aa: CASSLVPSTGGNQPQHF
CDR3nt: TGTGCCAGCAGCTTGGTTCCGTCGACAGGGGGTAATCAGCCCCAGCATTTT

d_gene: TRBD2
j_gene: TRBJ2-3
v_gene: TRBV10-3
abundance: -
len: 15
CDR3aa: CAISGGLAGTDTQYF
CDR3nt: TGTGCCATCAGTGGGGGACTAGCGGGGACAGATACGCAGTATTTT

d_gene: -
j_gene: TRBJ1-4
v_gene: TRBV19
abundance: -
len: 12
CDR3aa: CASSMVEEKLFF
CDR3nt: TGTGCCAGTAGTATGGTTGAGGAAAAACTGTTTTTT

d_gene: -
j_gene: TRBJ1-2
v_gene: TRBV19
abundance: -
len: 13
CDR3aa: CASSMDSNYGYTF
CDR3nt: TGTGCCAGTAGTATGGACAGCAACTATGGCTACACCTTC

d_gene: -
j_gene: TRBJ1-2
v_gene: TRBV7-9
abundance: once
len: 15
CDR3aa: CASSLAYRVDDGYTF
CDR3nt: TGTGCCAGCAGCTTAGCCTACAGGGTGGATGATGGCTACACCTTC

d_gene: -
j_gene: TRBJ1-5
v_gene: TRBV4-3
abundance: -
len: 15
CDR3aa: CASSQDPRGGQPQHF
CDR3nt: TGCGCCAGCAGCCAAGATCCCAGGGGTGGACAGCCCCAGCATTTT

d_gene: TRBD2
j_gene: TRBJ2-5
v_gene: TRBV5-1
abundance: -
len: 13
CDR3aa: CASKAGDQETQYF
CDR3nt: TGCGCCAGCAAGGCGGGGGACCAAGAGACCCAGTACTTC

d_gene: TRBD1
j_gene: TRBJ1-2
v_gene: TRBV10-3
abundance: -
len: 15
CDR3aa: CAISDAGQGNYGYTF
CDR3nt: TGTGCCATCAGTGACGCGGGACAGGGAAACTATGGCTACACCTTC

d_gene: TRBD1
j_gene: TRBJ1-6
v_gene: TRBV10-2
abundance: -
len: 14
CDR3aa: CASSDRGRPSPLHF
CDR3nt: TGCGCCAGCAGTGACAGGGGGCGACCCTCACCCCTCCACTTT

d_gene: -
j_gene: TRBJ2-3
v_gene: TRBV19
abundance: -
len: 12
CDR3aa: CASSQSRGTQYF
CDR3nt: TGTGCCAGTAGCCAATCGAGAGGGACGCAGTATTTT

d_gene: TRBD1
j_gene: TRBJ1-5
v_gene: TRBV19
abundance: -
len: 15
CDR3aa: CASSSEGAGNQPQHF
CDR3nt: TGTGCCAGTAGTTCGGAGGGGGCAGGCAATCAGCCCCAGCATTTT

d_gene: -
j_gene: TRBJ2-2
v_gene: TRBV9
abundance: -
len: 16
CDR3aa: CASSQYSMISSGELFF
CDR3nt: TGTGCCAGCAGTCAATACTCTATGATATCGTCCGGGGAGCTGTTTTTT

d_gene: -
j_gene: TRBJ1-6
v_gene: TRBV5-4
abundance: once
len: 15
CDR3aa: CASSSRPDFNSPLHF
CDR3nt: TGTGCCAGCAGCTCTAGACCAGACTTCAATTCACCCCTCCACTTT

d_gene: -
j_gene: TRBJ1-3
v_gene: TRBV5-1
abundance: -
len: 16
CDR3aa: CASSLDSRTAGNTIYF
CDR3nt: TGCGCCAGCAGCTTGGATTCAAGGACAGCGGGAAACACCATATATTTT

d_gene: TRBD1
j_gene: TRBJ1-2
v_gene: TRBV4-3
abundance: few
len: 14
CDR3aa: CASSQSRGNYGYTF
CDR3nt: TGCGCCAGCAGCCAATCCAGGGGGAACTATGGCTACACCTTC

d_gene: TRBD2
j_gene: TRBJ2-5
v_gene: TRBV7-2
abundance: -
len: 14
CDR3aa: CASSLERSGGPEYF
CDR3nt: TGTGCCAGCAGCTTAGAAAGGAGCGGGGGGCCAGAGTACTTC

d_gene: -
j_gene: TRBJ1-2
v_gene: TRBV7-2
abundance: -
len: 13
CDR3aa: CASSLGGIWGYTF
CDR3nt: TGTGCCAGCAGCTTAGGAGGGATTTGGGGCTACACCTTC

d_gene: -
j_gene: TRBJ1-2
v_gene: TRBV18
abundance: -
len: 13
CDR3aa: CATTAPSGYGYTF
CDR3nt: TGTGCCACCACCGCGCCGTCGGGCTATGGCTACACCTTC